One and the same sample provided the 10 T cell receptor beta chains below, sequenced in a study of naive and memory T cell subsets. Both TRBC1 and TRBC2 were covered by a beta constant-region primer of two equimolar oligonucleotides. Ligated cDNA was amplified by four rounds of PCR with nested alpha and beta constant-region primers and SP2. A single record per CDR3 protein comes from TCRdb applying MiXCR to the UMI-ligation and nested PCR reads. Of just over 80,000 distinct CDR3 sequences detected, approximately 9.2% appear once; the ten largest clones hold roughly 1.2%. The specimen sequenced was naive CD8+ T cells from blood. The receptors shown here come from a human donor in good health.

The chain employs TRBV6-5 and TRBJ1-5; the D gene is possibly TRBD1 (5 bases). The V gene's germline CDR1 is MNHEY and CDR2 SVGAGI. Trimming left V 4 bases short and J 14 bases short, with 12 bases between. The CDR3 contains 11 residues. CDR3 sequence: CASSSGTLEHF. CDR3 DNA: TGTGCCAGCAGTTCTGGGACCTTAGAGCATTTT.

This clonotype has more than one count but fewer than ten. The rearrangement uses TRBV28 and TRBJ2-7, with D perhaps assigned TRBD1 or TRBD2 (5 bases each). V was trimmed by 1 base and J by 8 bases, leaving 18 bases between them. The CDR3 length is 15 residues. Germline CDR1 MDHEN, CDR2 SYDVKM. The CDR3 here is CASSLSGRSDLQQYF. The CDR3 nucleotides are TGTGCCAGCAGTTTATCGGGACGCTCGGACTTACAGCAGTACTTC.

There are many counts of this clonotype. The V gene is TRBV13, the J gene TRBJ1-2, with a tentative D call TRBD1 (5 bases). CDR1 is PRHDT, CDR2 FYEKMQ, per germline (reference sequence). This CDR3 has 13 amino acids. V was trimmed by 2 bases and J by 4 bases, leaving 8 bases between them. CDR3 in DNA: TGTGCCAGCAGCTTACGGGGGACCTATGGCTACACCTTC. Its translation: CASSLRGTYGYTF. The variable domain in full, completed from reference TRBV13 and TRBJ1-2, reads AAGVIQSPRHLIKEKRETATLKCYPIPRHDTVYWYQQGPGQDPQFLISFYEKMQSDKGSIPDRFSAQQFSDYHSELNMSSLELGDSALYFCASSLRGTYGYTFGSGTRLTVV.

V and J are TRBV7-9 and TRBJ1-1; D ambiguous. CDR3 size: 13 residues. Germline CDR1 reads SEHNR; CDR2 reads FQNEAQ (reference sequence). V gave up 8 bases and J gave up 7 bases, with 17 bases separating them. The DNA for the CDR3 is TGTGCCAGCGCCCGTGCGAGCCCTAATGAAGCTTTCTTT. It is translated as CASARASPNEAFF.

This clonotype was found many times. CDR3 sequence: CASSLLAGGAGGQYF. The CDR3 DNA is TGTGCCAGCAGTTTACTAGCGGGCGGAGCGGGGGGCCAGTACTTC. The V and J genes are TRBV12-3 or TRBV12-4 and TRBJ2-5, with 9 bases identical to TRBD2. V was clipped by 2 bases and J by 10 bases; unmatched bases: 11. CDR3 size: 15 residues.

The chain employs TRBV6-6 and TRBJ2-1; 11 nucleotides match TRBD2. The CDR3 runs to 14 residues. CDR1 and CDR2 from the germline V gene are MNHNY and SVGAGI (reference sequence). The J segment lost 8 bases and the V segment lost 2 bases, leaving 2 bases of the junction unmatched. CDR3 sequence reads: CASSYVLAGDEQFF. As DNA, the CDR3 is TGTGCCAGCAGTTACGTACTAGCGGGAGATGAGCAGTTCTTC.

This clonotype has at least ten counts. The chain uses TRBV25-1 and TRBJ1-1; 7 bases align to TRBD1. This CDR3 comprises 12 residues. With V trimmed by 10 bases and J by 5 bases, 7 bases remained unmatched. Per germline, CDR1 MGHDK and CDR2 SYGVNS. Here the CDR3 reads CATQTGLTEAFF. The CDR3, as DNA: TGTGCCACCCAGACAGGGTTAACTGAAGCTTTCTTT.

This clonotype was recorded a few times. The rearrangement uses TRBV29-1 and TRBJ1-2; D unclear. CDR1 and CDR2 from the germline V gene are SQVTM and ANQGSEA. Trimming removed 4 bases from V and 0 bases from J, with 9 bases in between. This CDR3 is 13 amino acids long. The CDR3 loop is CSVARATNYGYTF. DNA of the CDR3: TGCAGCGTTGCCCGGGCGACTAACTATGGCTACACCTTC.

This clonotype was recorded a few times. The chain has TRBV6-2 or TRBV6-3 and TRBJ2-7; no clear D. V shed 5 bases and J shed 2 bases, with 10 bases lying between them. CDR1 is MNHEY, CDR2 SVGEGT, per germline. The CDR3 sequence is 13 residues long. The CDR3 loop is CASSRTDPYEQYF. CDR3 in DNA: TGTGCCAGCAGTCGGACGGACCCCTACGAGCAGTACTTC.

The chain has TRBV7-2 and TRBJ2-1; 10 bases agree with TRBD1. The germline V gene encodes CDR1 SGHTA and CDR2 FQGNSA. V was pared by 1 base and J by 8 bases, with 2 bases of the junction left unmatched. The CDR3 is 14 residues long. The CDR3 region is CASSLGGTGDEQFF. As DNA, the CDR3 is TGTGCCAGCAGCTTAGGGGGGACAGGGGATGAGCAGTTCTTC. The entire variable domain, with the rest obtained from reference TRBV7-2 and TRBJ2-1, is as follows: GAGVSQSPSNKVTEKGKDVELRCDPISGHTALYWYRQSLGQGLEFLIYFQGNSAPDKSGLPSDRFSAERTGGSVSTLTIQRTQQEDSAVYLCASSLGGTGDEQFFGPGTRLTVL.